Shown below are 32 T cell receptor beta chains from a single sample sequenced in a study of T-cell reconstitution after alpha-beta-depleted transplantation in children. Construction of the TCRbeta library involved unique molecular identifiers. A single record per CDR3 protein comes from TCRdb applying MiXCR to the PCR reads. The table lists roughly 30,000 distinct CDR3 sequences, less than 8.5% of them singletons. These TCRs' antigens remain unknown. Overall study findings and caveats: Reportedly, only several hundred clones from non-depleted graft cells drove alpha-beta T-cell counts at about two months.

The sample here was peripheral blood, taken 60 days after TCRalphabeta/CD19-depleted stem cell transplant. These receptor sequences come from a child less than two years old who had a stem cell transplant for acute myeloid leukemia, so the T cells may come from the graft donor.

This clonotype appeared many times. The chain combines TRBV28 with TRBJ2-5, with a weak D call TRBD1 (7 bases). Germline values: CDR1 MDHEN, CDR2 SYDVKM. The V and J ends lost 4 bases and 5 bases respectively, with 14 bases between them. The length of the CDR3 is 14 residues. CDR3 sequence: CASSSDQGGETQYF. DNA of the CDR3: TGTGCCAGCAGTTCGGATCAGGGGGGTGAGACCCAGTACTTC.

This clonotype was observed at least ten times. The V and J genes are TRBV2 and TRBJ2-3, with 10 nucleotides matching TRBD2. Trimming removed 1 base from V and 1 base from J; junction bases left unmatched: 2. The germline V gene encodes CDR1 SNHLY and CDR2 FYNNEI. The CDR3 spans 16 residues. DNA of the CDR3: TGTGCCAGCAGTGAAGACGGACTAGCGGGCACAGATACGCAGTATTTT. Its protein is CASSEDGLAGTDTQYF.

This clonotype was found many times. CDR3 region: CASSSATGGVEKLFF. In nucleotides, the CDR3 is TGTGCCAGCAGTTCAGCGACAGGGGGCGTCGAAAAACTGTTTTTT. V is TRBV6-2 or TRBV6-3 and J is TRBJ1-4; 10 bases line up with TRBD1. This CDR3 contains 15 residues. The V segment lost 4 bases and the J segment 8 bases; nucleotides outside the gene matches: 7. Germline lookup yields CDR1 MNHEY and CDR2 SVGEGT.

V usage is TRBV18 and J usage is TRBJ2-7, with D hard to call. The CDR3 loop spans 14 amino acids. V lost 6 bases, J lost 2 bases, and 14 bases lay in between. Germline CDR1 and CDR2: KGHSH and LQKENI. The CDR3: CASSSTSNPYEQYF. CDR3 DNA sequence: TGTGCCAGCTCGTCGACTTCAAACCCCTACGAGCAGTACTTC.

There are many counts of this clonotype. The chain recombines TRBV7-3 with TRBJ2-3; 7 positions match TRBD2. CDR1 and CDR2 from the germline V gene are SGHTA and FQGTGA. This CDR3 comprises 16 residues. After removal of 2 bases from V and 3 bases from J, the junction contained 8 bases not matched to a gene. CDR3 coding DNA: TGTGCCAGCAGCTTATTAGGCGGGAGAGGAACAGATACGCAGTATTTT. It encodes CASSLLGGRGTDTQYF.

This clonotype was recorded many times. The J gene is TRBJ2-3, the V gene TRBV11-2; D is undetermined. The germline V and J ends were trimmed by 0 bases and 2 bases, with 6 bases remaining between them. The length of the CDR3 is 14 residues. Germline V gene lookup returns CDR1 SGHAT and CDR2 FQNNGV. In DNA form, the CDR3 reads TGTGCCAGCAGCTTAGACCACAACACAGATACGCAGTATTTT. Its protein is CASSLDHNTDTQYF.

This clonotype was counted ten times or more. V and J are TRBV14 and TRBJ2-4, with D possibly being TRBD1 (5 bases). The CDR3 runs 17 residues. Germline V lookup: CDR1 SGHDN, CDR2 FVKESK. Between the trimmed V and J ends, which lost 0 bases and 1 base, there was a span of 13 bases. DNA of the CDR3: TGTGCCAGCAGCCAAGACCGTGGGGCCACTGCCAAAAACATTCAGTACTTC. It is translated as CASSQDRGATAKNIQYF.

This clonotype was seen a single time. This sequence joins TRBV4-2 and TRBJ2-1, with D possibly TRBD2 on 6 matching bases. The CDR3 length is 15 residues. The germline V gene has CDR1 LGHNA and CDR2 YNFKEQ. The ends were cut back, 4 bases at V and 0 bases at J, with 10 bases in the middle. The CDR3 loop is CASSPGVYSYNEQFF. The CDR3 DNA reads as TGTGCCAGCAGCCCGGGGGTCTACTCCTACAATGAGCAGTTCTTC.

This clonotype was seen ten or more times. The chain uses TRBV29-1 and TRBJ1-5; TRBD1 is a possible D gene (5 bases). V was clipped by 2 bases and J by 4 bases, with 9 bases between them. CDR1 SQVTM and CDR2 ANQGSEA come from the germline V gene. This CDR3 has 13 residues. In DNA form, the CDR3 reads TGCAGCGTTGAACAGGGAGATAATCAGCCCCAGCATTTT. Translating gives CSVEQGDNQPQHF.

This clonotype has at least ten counts. CDR3 nucleotides: TGTGCCAGCAGCAAGTCCGGGGGGCTAACCTACGAGCAGTACTTC. As protein: CASSKSGGLTYEQYF. The V gene is TRBV9, the J gene TRBJ2-7; weak D call: TRBD2 (7 bases). Germline V gene lookup returns CDR1 SGDLS and CDR2 YYNGEE. V lost 4 bases and J lost 2, with 16 bases in between. This CDR3 contains 15 residues.

This clonotype was picked up many times. The J gene is TRBJ2-3, the V gene TRBV27; the D gene could be TRBD1 or TRBD2 (5 bases each). Trimming removed 0 bases at V and 3 bases at J, with 13 bases between. The CDR3 length is 16 residues. Germline V lookup: CDR1 MNHEY, CDR2 SMNVEV (reference sequence). The CDR3 DNA is TGTGCCAGCAGTTTATCAGTGGGGGAGCGAACAGATACGCAGTATTTT. Its protein product is CASSLSVGERTDTQYF.

At least ten counts were recorded for this clonotype. The chain combines TRBV2 with TRBJ1-4; no firm D call. CDR1 SNHLY and CDR2 FYNNEI come from the germline V gene. This CDR3 has 13 residues. Trimming took 10 bases from V and 8 from J, leaving 17 bases between them. The CDR3 sequence is CATRRAPGEKLFF. The DNA for the CDR3 is TGTGCCACCCGTAGGGCGCCGGGGGAAAAACTGTTTTTT.

This clonotype was recorded many times. The chain couples TRBV12-3 or TRBV12-4 to TRBJ2-7; D is perhaps TRBD2 (7 bases). Trimming cost V 5 bases and J 0 bases, with 14 bases left between them. This CDR3 has 15 amino acids. The CDR3 region has the DNA TGTGCCAGCAGTCGGGGGGACAAGGGCTCCTACGAGCAGTACTTC. Encoded protein: CASSRGDKGSYEQYF.

This clonotype was observed many times. The gene calls are TRBV10-3 and TRBJ1-1, with D unclear. The CDR3 totals 13 residues. The V and J ends lost 2 bases and 1 base respectively, with 5 bases between them. Looked up from germline, CDR1 is ENHRY and CDR2 is SYGVKD. CDR3 loop: CAISEARNTEAFF. The CDR3 nucleotides are TGTGCCATCAGTGAGGCCAGGAACACTGAAGCTTTCTTT.

This clonotype was observed many times. The V gene is TRBV6-2 or TRBV6-3, the J gene TRBJ2-7; no definite D call. The V gene's germline CDR1 is MNHEY and CDR2 SVGEGT. V was clipped by 5 bases and J by 3 bases, with 8 bases between them. The CDR3 extends over 12 amino acids. DNA for the CDR3: TGTGCCAGCAGTCCGGACGGCTACGAGCAGTACTTC. Its protein product is CASSPDGYEQYF.

This clonotype was seen at least ten times. The gene calls are TRBV29-1 and TRBJ2-3, with D possibly matching TRBD2 (6 bases). V lost 2 bases and J 3 bases, leaving 15 bases between the germline ends. Germline V gene data show CDR1 as SQVTM and CDR2 as ANQGSEA. This CDR3 is built from 15 residues. In DNA form, the CDR3 reads TGCAGCGTTGAACCCCTGGAGGGTTTTACAGATACGCAGTATTTT. Protein sequence: CSVEPLEGFTDTQYF.

This clonotype was seen many times. The chain carries TRBV12-3 or TRBV12-4 and TRBJ2-2, with 9 bases matching TRBD1. The CDR3 is 14 amino acids. Trimming at V came to 5 bases and at J to 7 bases, leaving 5 bases not matched to a gene. The CDR3, as DNA: TGTGCCAGCAGTCCCGGGACAGGGTACGGGGAGCTGTTTTTT. Its translation is CASSPGTGYGELFF.

The sample holds many counts of this clonotype. The chain is built from TRBV6-1 and TRBJ2-1; the D gene is possibly TRBD1 (8 bases). Germline CDR1 and CDR2: MNHNS and SASEGT. Deletions cut 3 bases from V and 9 bases from J, with 15 bases between. There are 14 residues in the CDR3. CDR3 nucleotide sequence: TGTGCCAGCAGTGACCGGACAGGGAGGGTTGAGCAGTTCTTC. Translation gives CASSDRTGRVEQFF.

This clonotype showed up many times. This chain links TRBV7-2 with TRBJ2-7; D gene ambiguous. The germline gives CDR1 SGHTA, CDR2 FQGNSA. Trimming left V 2 bases short and J 3 bases short, with 14 bases between. The CDR3 is 15 amino acids. The CDR3 DNA reads TGTGCCAGCAGCTTAATTCAGGCAGCGAACTACGAGCAGTACTTC. It is translated as CASSLIQAANYEQYF.

Many counts were recorded for this clonotype. The chain is built from TRBV28 and TRBJ2-1; D is possibly TRBD1 (5 bases). The CDR3 length is 16 residues. The V end lost 0 bases, the J end lost 1 base, and 10 bases lay between the germline ends. From germline, CDR1 is MDHEN and CDR2 SYDVKM. CDR3 in amino acids: CASSLWAQGSYNEQFF. The CDR3 DNA reads as TGTGCCAGCAGTTTATGGGCTCAGGGTTCCTACAATGAGCAGTTCTTC.

This clonotype was observed many times. The chain links TRBV7-9 to TRBJ2-3; D unresolved. Germline V gives CDR1 SEHNR, CDR2 FQNEAQ (reference sequence). V shed 1 base and J shed 1 base, with 6 bases lying between them. This CDR3 contains 14 residues. CDR3 residues: CASSLGKRTDTQYF. DNA of the CDR3: TGTGCCAGCAGCTTAGGGAAACGCACAGATACGCAGTATTTT.

Many counts were recorded for this clonotype. This sequence joins TRBV3-1 and TRBJ2-6; D not certain. The CDR3 loop spans 16 amino acids. Trimming shortened V by 4 bases and J by 2 bases, and 12 bases separated the two germline ends. Germline V gene sequence: CDR1 LGHDT, CDR2 YNNKEL (reference sequence). DNA for the CDR3: TGTGCCAGCAGCCTCCCTCCGGGCGCTGGGGCCAACGTCCTGACTTTC. The encoded protein is CASSLPPGAGANVLTF. Together with reference TRBV3-1 and TRBJ2-6, the CDR3 gives the full variable domain: DTAVSQTPKYLVTQMGNDKSIKCEQNLGHDTMYWYKQDSKKFLKIMFSYNNKELIINETVPNRFSPKSPDKAHLNLHINSLELGDSAVYFCASSLPPGAGANVLTFGAGSRLTVL.

In this sample, this clonotype turned up once. The rearrangement links TRBV7-6 to TRBJ2-1, with 8 positions matching TRBD2. The CDR3 runs to 17 residues. After removal of 3 bases from V and 3 bases from J, the junction contained 10 bases not matched to a gene. Germline lookup yields CDR1 SGHVS and CDR2 FNYEAQ. The CDR3 loop reads CASSFHSGTSYYNEQFF. CDR3 DNA sequence: TGTGCCAGCAGCTTTCATAGCGGGACTTCCTACTACAATGAGCAGTTCTTC.

The chain has TRBV18 and TRBJ2-5; the D call may be TRBD1 or TRBD2 (5 bases each). In germline, CDR1 is KGHSH, CDR2 LQKENI. This CDR3 is built from 14 residues. The V end was cut by 1 base, the J end by 0 bases, with 6 bases between. CDR3 region: CASSPRDDQETQYF. The CDR3 DNA reads as TGTGCCAGCTCACCACGGGACGACCAAGAGACCCAGTACTTC.

This clonotype was found many times. The gene calls are TRBV7-2 and TRBJ2-7, with no clear D. The V and J ends lost 5 bases and 5 bases respectively, with 7 bases between them. Germline CDR1 is SGHTA and CDR2 is FQGNSA. The CDR3 covers 11 residues. The CDR3 region has the DNA TGTGCCAGCAGCCCCCGTGACGAGCAGTACTTC. The encoded protein is CASSPRDEQYF. Drawing the rest from reference TRBV7-2 and TRBJ2-7, the complete variable domain is GAGVSQSPSNKVTEKGKDVELRCDPISGHTALYWYRQSLGQGLEFLIYFQGNSAPDKSGLPSDRFSAERTGGSVSTLTIQRTQQEDSAVYLCASSPRDEQYFGPGTRLTVT.

This clonotype was counted many times. This chain joins TRBV6-2 or TRBV6-3 and TRBJ2-7, with D unresolved. Germline V gene sequence: CDR1 MNHEY, CDR2 SVGEGT. This CDR3 region has 15 residues. With 4 bases removed from V and 2 bases from J, the gap between germline ends came to 15 bases. The CDR3 nucleotides are TGTGCCAGCAGTTCCTCTCGTCTGACCCCCTACGAGCAGTACTTC. Its protein product is CASSSSRLTPYEQYF.

There are many counts of this clonotype. The chain is built from TRBV27 and TRBJ2-1; D might be TRBD2 (5 bases). Germline CDR1 MNHEY, CDR2 SMNVEV (reference sequence). The CDR3 loop spans 16 amino acids. Trimming pared 3 bases from V and 0 bases from J, leaving 12 bases between. CDR3 DNA sequence: TGTGCCAGCAGTTTGAGGGCTATCTACTCCTACAATGAGCAGTTCTTC. This sequence encodes CASSLRAIYSYNEQFF.

This clonotype was detected ten times or more. In DNA, the CDR3 is TGTGCCAGCAGTGCCTGGGGTACCCAGTACTTC. Residues: CASSAWGTQYF. The chain uses TRBV27 and TRBJ2-5; the D is unclear. V was cut by 5 bases and J by 8 bases, with 9 bases left in between. Germline CDR1 and CDR2: MNHEY and SMNVEV (reference sequence). CDR3 length: 11 residues.

Ten or more counts support this clonotype. V gene TRBV4-3 combines with J gene TRBJ2-1; no definite D call. Germline V gene lookup returns CDR1 LGHNA and CDR2 YSLEER. The CDR3 is 15 amino acids. The germline V and J ends were trimmed by 4 bases and 2 bases, with 12 bases remaining between them. CDR3: CASSPTRGTYNEQFF. The CDR3 nucleotides read TGCGCCAGCAGCCCGACCCGAGGCACCTACAATGAGCAGTTCTTC.

Ten or more counts support this clonotype. The chain is built from TRBV5-1 and TRBJ2-5; D is perhaps TRBD1 (5 bases). The germline gives CDR1 SGHRS, CDR2 YFSETQ. There are 12 residues in the CDR3. V lost 8 bases and J 2 bases, leaving 10 bases between the germline ends. The CDR3 DNA sequence: TGCGCCAGTAGACAGTTTCAAGAGACCCAGTACTTC. As protein: CASRQFQETQYF.

This clonotype was counted ten times or more. This sequence joins TRBV6-2 or TRBV6-3 and TRBJ1-2; 7 bases fit TRBD1. This CDR3 comprises 14 residues. V lost 6 bases to trimming and J lost 4 bases; unmatched junction nucleotides: 8. Germline loops: CDR1 MNHEY, CDR2 SVGEGT. DNA of the CDR3: TGTGCCAGCAGAACAGGGGACTACTCCTATGGCTACACCTTC. Translated, it gives CASRTGDYSYGYTF.

Points on this clonotype: At one end, the junction sequence differs from germline, possibly due to a read error. This rearrangement joins TRBV5-5 to TRBJ2-2; 9 bases are a match to TRBD1. CDR3 length: 15 residues. The germline V gene encodes CDR1 SGHKS and CDR2 YYEKEE (reference sequence). The CDR3 bases are TGTGCCAGCAGCAAAGGGACAGGGAACCCCGGGGAGCTGTTTTTT. Its protein product is CASSKGTGNPGELFF.